The source of this T cell receptor beta chain is a study of blood T cell repertoires in COVID-19. Study details: Samples came from the United States, Italy and Spain, spanning acute and convalescent COVID-19.

Per the authors' pipeline: Reference gene primer amplification yielded estimated nucleated cell counts. Only in-frame clones appear in the TCRdb table, and some are missing; sequencing was by immunoSEQ multiplex PCR. V and J calls and clone size are those listed in that table; D and trimming were worked out from the DNA. The table includes 110,000 to 150,000 clones, approximately 89% detected once. Germline V gene data show CDR1 as MGHRA and CDR2 as YSYEKL. V was cut by 2 bases and J by 0 bases, with 8 bases left in between. This CDR3 has 14 residues. Sequenced: peripheral blood. The receptor's source is a woman aged 50 to 65 with acute or convalescent COVID-19. The chain employs TRBV4-1 and TRBJ2-7; D possibly corresponds to TRBD2 (5 bases). CDR3 nucleotide sequence: TGCGCCAGCAGCCAATTCGCGGGCTCCTACGAGCAGTACTTC. This translates into CASSQFAGSYEQYF.